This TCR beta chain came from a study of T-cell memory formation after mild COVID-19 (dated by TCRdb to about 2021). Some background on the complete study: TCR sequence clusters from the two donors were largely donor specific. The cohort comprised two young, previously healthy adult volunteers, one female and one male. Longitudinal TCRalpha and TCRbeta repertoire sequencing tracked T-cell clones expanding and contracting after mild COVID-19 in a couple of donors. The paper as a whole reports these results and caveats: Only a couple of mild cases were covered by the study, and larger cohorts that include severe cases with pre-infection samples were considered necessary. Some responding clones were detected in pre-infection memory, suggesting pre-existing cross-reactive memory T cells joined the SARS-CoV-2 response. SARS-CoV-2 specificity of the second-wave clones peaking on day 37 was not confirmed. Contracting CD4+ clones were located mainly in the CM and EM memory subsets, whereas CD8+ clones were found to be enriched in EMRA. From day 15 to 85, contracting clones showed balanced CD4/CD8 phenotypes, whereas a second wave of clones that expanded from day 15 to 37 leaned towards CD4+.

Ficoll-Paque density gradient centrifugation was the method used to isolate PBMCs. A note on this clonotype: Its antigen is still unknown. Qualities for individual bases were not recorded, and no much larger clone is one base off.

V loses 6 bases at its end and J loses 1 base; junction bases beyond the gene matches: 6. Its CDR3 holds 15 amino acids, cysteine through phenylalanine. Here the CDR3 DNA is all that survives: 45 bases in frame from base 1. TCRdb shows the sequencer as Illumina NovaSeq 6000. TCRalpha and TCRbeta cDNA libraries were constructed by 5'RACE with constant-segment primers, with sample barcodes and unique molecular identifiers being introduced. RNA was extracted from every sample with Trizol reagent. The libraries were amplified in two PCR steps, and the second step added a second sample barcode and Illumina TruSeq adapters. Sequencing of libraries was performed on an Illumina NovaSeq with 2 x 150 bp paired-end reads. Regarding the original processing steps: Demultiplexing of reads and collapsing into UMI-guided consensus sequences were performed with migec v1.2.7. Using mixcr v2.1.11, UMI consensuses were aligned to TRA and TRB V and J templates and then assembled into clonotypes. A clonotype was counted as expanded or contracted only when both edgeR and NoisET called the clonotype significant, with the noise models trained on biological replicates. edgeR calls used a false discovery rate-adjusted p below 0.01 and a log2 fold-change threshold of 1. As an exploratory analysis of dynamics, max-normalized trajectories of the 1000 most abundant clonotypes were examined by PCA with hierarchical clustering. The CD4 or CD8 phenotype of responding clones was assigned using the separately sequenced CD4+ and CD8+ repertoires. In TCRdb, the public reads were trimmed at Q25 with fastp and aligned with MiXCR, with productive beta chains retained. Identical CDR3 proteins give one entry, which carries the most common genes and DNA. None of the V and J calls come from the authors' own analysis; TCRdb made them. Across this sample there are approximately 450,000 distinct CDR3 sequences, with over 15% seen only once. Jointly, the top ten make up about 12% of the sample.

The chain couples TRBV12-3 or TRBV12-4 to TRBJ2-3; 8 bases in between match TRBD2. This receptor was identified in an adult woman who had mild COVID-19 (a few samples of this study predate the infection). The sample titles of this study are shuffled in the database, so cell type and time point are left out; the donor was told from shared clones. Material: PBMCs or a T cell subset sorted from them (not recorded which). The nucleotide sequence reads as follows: TGTGCCAGCAGCACCAGCGGGAGTCGCACAGATACGCAGTATTTT. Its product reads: CASSTSGSRTDTQYF.